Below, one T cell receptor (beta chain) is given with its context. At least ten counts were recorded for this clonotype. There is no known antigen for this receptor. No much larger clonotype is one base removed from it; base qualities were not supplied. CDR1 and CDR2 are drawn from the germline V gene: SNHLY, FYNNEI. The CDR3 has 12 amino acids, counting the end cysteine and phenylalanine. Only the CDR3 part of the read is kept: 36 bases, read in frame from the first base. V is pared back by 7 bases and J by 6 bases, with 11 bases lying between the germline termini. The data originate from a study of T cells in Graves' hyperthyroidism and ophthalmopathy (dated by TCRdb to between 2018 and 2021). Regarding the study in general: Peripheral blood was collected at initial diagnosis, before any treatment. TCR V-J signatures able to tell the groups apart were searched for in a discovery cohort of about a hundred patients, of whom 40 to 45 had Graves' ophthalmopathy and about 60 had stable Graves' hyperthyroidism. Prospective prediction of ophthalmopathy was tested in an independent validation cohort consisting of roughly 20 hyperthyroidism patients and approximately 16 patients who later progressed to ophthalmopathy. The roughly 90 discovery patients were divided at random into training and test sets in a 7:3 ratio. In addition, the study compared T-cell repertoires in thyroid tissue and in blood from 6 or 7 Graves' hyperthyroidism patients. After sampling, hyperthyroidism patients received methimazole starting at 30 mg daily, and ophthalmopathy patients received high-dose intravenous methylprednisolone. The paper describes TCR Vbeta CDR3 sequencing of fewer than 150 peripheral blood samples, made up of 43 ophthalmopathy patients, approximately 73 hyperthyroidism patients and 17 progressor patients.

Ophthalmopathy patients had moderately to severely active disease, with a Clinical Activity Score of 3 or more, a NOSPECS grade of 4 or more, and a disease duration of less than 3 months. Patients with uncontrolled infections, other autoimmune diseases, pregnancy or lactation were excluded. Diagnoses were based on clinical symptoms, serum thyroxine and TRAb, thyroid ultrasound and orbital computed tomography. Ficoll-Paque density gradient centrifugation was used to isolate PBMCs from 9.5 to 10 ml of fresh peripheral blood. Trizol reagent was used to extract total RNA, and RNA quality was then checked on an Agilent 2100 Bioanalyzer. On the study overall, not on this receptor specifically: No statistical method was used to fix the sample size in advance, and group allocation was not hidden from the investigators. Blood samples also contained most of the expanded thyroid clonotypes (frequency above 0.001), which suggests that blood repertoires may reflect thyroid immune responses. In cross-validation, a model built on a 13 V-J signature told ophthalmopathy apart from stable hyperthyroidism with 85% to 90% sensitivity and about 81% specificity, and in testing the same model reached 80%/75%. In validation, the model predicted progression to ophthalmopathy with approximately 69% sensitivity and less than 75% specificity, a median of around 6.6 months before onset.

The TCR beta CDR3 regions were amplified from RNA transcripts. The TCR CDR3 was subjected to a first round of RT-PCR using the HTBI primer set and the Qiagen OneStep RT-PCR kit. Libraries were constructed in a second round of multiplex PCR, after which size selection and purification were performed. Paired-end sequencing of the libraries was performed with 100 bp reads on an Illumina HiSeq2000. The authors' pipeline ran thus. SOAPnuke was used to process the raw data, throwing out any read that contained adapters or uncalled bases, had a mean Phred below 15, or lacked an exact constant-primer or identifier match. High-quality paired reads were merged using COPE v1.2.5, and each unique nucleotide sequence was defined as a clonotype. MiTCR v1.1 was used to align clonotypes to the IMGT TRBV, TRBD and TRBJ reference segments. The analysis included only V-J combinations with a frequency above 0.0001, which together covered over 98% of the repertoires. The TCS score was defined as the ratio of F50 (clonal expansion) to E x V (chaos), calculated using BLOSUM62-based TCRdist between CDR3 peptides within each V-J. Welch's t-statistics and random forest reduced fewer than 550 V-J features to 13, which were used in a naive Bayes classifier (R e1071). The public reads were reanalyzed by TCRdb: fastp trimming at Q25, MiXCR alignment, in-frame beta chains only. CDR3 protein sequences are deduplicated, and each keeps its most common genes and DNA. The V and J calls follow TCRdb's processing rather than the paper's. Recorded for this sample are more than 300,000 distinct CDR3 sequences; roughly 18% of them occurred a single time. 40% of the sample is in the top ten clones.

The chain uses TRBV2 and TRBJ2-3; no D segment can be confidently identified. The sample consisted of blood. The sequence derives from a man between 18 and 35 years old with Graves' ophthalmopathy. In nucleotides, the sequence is TGTGCCAGCACGGTTGGCTGGGATACGCAGTATTTT. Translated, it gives CASTVGWDTQYF.